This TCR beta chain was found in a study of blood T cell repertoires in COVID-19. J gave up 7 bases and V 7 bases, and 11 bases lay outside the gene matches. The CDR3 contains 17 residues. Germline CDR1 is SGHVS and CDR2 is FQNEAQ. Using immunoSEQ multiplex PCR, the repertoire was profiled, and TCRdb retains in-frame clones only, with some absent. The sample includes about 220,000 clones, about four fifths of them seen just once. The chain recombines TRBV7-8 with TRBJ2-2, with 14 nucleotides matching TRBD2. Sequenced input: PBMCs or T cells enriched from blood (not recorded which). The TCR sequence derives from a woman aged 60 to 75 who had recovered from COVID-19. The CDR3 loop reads CASNAGTSGRVGGELFF. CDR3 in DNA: TGTGCCAGCAACGCCGGGACTAGCGGGAGAGTGGGCGGGGAGCTGTTTTTT.